The entry below describes one TCR beta chain. Its antigen is currently unknown. These data belong to a study of shared clonotypes between healthy human individuals. Study results and caveats: What naive subsets generally showed was a larger estimated richness than memory subsets showed. Incomplete sequencing of sorted subsets was indicated by rarefaction despite large depth. The donor pool, a small one, limited the genetic and exposure-history diversity represented.

From CD4+ cells came CD45RA+ naive and CD45RA-negative memory subsets. TCRdb's copy holds only in-frame clones and misses some; the assay was immunoSEQ multiplex PCR. The sample lists around 1.5 million clones, around 98% occurring once. This CDR3 contains 14 residues. Germline CDR1 reads LNHDA; CDR2 reads SQIVND (reference sequence). V dropped 6 bases and J dropped 5 bases, with 13 bases sitting between them. The TCR sequence derives from a man aged 25-40 years in good health. Sample: naive CD4+ T cells sorted from blood. Subset indicated: CD45RA+ positively selected. V is TRBV19 and J is TRBJ2-2; D remains ambiguous. The CDR3 DNA is TGTGCCAGTAGGAACAGTTATGGTACCGGGGAGCTGTTTTTT. Residues: CASRNSYGTGELFF. The full variable domain, with the rest looked up from reference TRBV19 and TRBJ2-2, is DGGITQSPKYLFRKEGQNVTLSCEQNLNHDAMYWYRQDPGQGLRLIYYSQIVNDFQKGDIAEGYSVSREKKESFPLTVTSAQKNPTAFYLCASRNSYGTGELFFGEGSRLTVL.